These 29 T cell receptor beta chains were sequenced from one sample in a study of shared clonotypes between healthy human individuals. Assay used: immunoSEQ multiplex PCR; TCRdb lists only in-frame clones, some missing. The repertoire holds approximately 530,000 clones, with about 96% as singletons. Sequenced input: naive CD4+ T cells sorted from blood. The subset here: CD45RA+ positively selected. These receptors originate from a woman in her thirties in good health.

The chain carries TRBV4-2 and TRBJ2-7; no clear D gene. Trimming left V 2 bases short and J 5 bases short, with 4 bases between. CDR1 is LGHNA, CDR2 YNFKEQ, per germline. The CDR3 has 11 amino acids. DNA for the CDR3: TGTGCCAGCAGCCAAAGGGACGAGCAGTACTTC. Translating it yields CASSQRDEQYF.

Points on this clone: This CDR3 is also generated by other DNA sequences in the sample. This sequence joins TRBV20-1 and TRBJ2-7; D gene unclear. V was trimmed by 3 bases and J by 4 bases, leaving 7 bases between them. The length of the CDR3 is 11 residues. In germline, CDR1 is DFQATT, CDR2 SNEGSKA (reference sequence). The CDR3 region is CSARSGYEQYF. The CDR3 nucleotides read TGCAGTGCTAGGTCGGGTTACGAGCAGTACTTC.

A note on this clone: One junction end does not reproduce the germline sequence, and a read error may be involved. The chain recombines TRBV2 with TRBJ2-7; 9 bases fit TRBD2. Germline CDR1 SNHLY, CDR2 FYNNEI. The length of the CDR3 is 16 residues. CDR3 nucleotides: TGTGCCAGCAGTGAACTACGTTCAGCGGGAGGATACGGGCAGTACTTC. This gives the protein CASSELRSAGGYGQYF.

CDR3 loop: CAWSVGIGGGNTGELFF. DNA for the CDR3: TGTGCCTGGAGTGTCGGTATCGGCGGGGGGAACACCGGGGAGCTGTTTTTT. The V and J genes are TRBV30 and TRBJ2-2; 7 bases are shared with TRBD2. The CDR3 has 17 amino acids. Germline lookup yields CDR1 GTSNPN and CDR2 SVGIG (reference sequence). The ends lost 0 bases at V and 1 base at J; junction bases unmatched: 8.

A remark on this clone: Within the sample, other DNA sequences also encode this same CDR3. The rearrangement joins TRBV6-5 to TRBJ2-7; tentative D call: TRBD2 (5 bases). The V and J ends lost 0 bases and 2 bases respectively, with 11 bases between them. Germline CDR1 and CDR2: MNHEY and SVGAGI. The CDR3 contains 15 residues. The CDR3 protein is CASSYSGGGTYEQYF. CDR3 DNA sequence: TGTGCCAGCAGTTACTCGGGCGGAGGCACCTACGAGCAGTACTTC.

V usage is TRBV11-2 and J usage is TRBJ2-2; D is undetermined. The germline V and J ends were trimmed by 0 bases and 8 bases, with 7 bases remaining between them. CDR1 SGHAT and CDR2 FQNNGV come from the germline V gene. The CDR3 extends over 13 amino acids. CDR3 bases: TGTGCCAGCAGCTTAGATTCCCAGGGGGAGCTGTTTTTT. Protein product: CASSLDSQGELFF.

The chain is built from TRBV9 and TRBJ1-4; 10 bases line up with TRBD1. The V gene's germline CDR1 is SGDLS and CDR2 YYNGEE. The junction had 4 bases not matched to a gene; V was cut back by 0 bases and J by 8 bases. This CDR3 contains 15 residues. Here the CDR3 reads CASSVGTGGGEKLFF. The CDR3 DNA sequence: TGTGCCAGCAGCGTAGGGACAGGGGGAGGGGAAAAACTGTTTTTT.

The CDR3 DNA sequence: TGCGCCAGCAGCCAGCGGCTAGCGGGAGCCTACTCCTACAATGAGCAGTTCTTC. As protein: CASSQRLAGAYSYNEQFF. The chain links TRBV4-1 to TRBJ2-1, with 10 nucleotides matching TRBD2. The CDR3 loop spans 18 amino acids. Trimming removed 3 bases from V and 0 bases from J; junction bases left unmatched: 8. Per germline, CDR1 MGHRA and CDR2 YSYEKL.

This clone appeared a few times. The V gene is TRBV28, the J gene TRBJ1-2, with D maybe TRBD1 (6 bases). The CDR3 length is 16 residues. The ends were cut back, 3 bases at V and 0 bases at J, with 14 bases in the middle. Looked up from germline, CDR1 is MDHEN and CDR2 is SYDVKM. The chain's CDR3 is CASSFFRQAPNYGYTF. In nucleotides, the CDR3 is TGTGCCAGCAGTTTCTTTCGACAGGCACCTAACTATGGCTACACCTTC.

CDR3 coding DNA: TGTGCCAGCAGCCAAGTCATGACAGGGGGCTATGGCTACACCTTC. Its protein product is CASSQVMTGGYGYTF. The chain recombines TRBV4-2 with TRBJ1-2; 9 nucleotides align to TRBD1. Germline trimming cut 1 base from V and 4 bases from J; bases unmatched to any gene: 4. The CDR3 totals 15 residues. Germline lookup yields CDR1 LGHNA and CDR2 YNFKEQ.

The chain uses TRBV7-2 and TRBJ1-3; D is unresolved. With 0 bases removed from V and 0 bases from J, the gap between germline ends came to 9 bases. This CDR3 has 16 amino acids. Looked up from germline, CDR1 is SGHTA and CDR2 is FQGNSA. The CDR3 coding sequence is TGTGCCAGCAGCTTAGCGCAGTCCAGCTCTGGAAACACCATATATTTT. It is translated as CASSLAQSSSGNTIYF.

This clone was recorded once. CDR3 in DNA: TGTGCCAGCAGTGCCGGGGCGCCGGGAGGTTATGGCTACACCTTC. This translates into CASSAGAPGGYGYTF. The V and J genes are TRBV28 and TRBJ1-2; D is possibly TRBD1 (5 bases). V was trimmed by 5 bases and J by 5 bases, leaving 18 bases between them. CDR1 and CDR2 from the germline V gene are MDHEN and SYDVKM. The CDR3 totals 15 residues.

This chain joins TRBV9 and TRBJ2-1, with D perhaps matching TRBD1 or TRBD2 (6 bases each). Looked up from germline, CDR1 is SGDLS and CDR2 is YYNGEE. The CDR3 length is 16 residues. V was shortened by 3 bases and J by 0 bases, with 13 bases between the two germline ends. CDR3 bases: TGTGCCAGCAGCGGACGAGGGGGGAGCTCCTACAATGAGCAGTTCTTC. Translating gives CASSGRGGSSYNEQFF.

The chain couples TRBV19 to TRBJ1-1; D might be TRBD1 (6 bases). CDR1 LNHDA and CDR2 SQIVND come from the germline V gene (reference sequence). Between the trimmed V and J ends, which lost 6 bases and 5 bases, there was a span of 16 bases. This CDR3 has 14 amino acids. As DNA, the CDR3 is TGTGCCAGTAGATCATACAGGGAAGGGACTGAAGCTTTCTTT. This codes for CASRSYREGTEAFF.

V usage is TRBV9 and J usage is TRBJ1-3; D gene uncertain. CDR1 and CDR2 (germline): SGDLS, YYNGEE. The ends were cut back, 4 bases at V and 0 bases at J, with 8 bases in the middle. The CDR3 contains 14 residues. The chain's CDR3 is CASSIRISGNTIYF. The DNA for the CDR3 is TGTGCCAGCAGCATTAGGATCTCTGGAAACACCATATATTTT.

The chain employs TRBV27 and TRBJ1-2; a possible D gene is TRBD1 (5 bases). CDR1 and CDR2 from the germline V gene are MNHEY and SMNVEV (reference sequence). The ends were cut back, 6 bases at V and 4 bases at J, with 15 bases in the middle. CDR3 length equals 14 residues. The CDR3 is CASSPRGRPYGYTF. The DNA of the CDR3 is TGTGCCAGCAGCCCCCGGGGCAGGCCCTATGGCTACACCTTC.

The V gene is TRBV5-4, the J gene TRBJ2-7; the D gene could be TRBD1 or TRBD2 (5 bases each). The CDR3 length is 15 residues. V was trimmed by 4 bases and J by 2 bases, leaving 16 bases between them. Germline values: CDR1 SGHNT, CDR2 YYREEE (reference sequence). The CDR3 DNA sequence: TGTGCCAGCAGCCTCTCCCTTGGGGGTACCTACGAGCAGTACTTC. Protein: CASSLSLGGTYEQYF.

This rearrangement joins TRBV18 to TRBJ1-6; 9 nucleotides align to TRBD1. Germline V CDR1 and CDR2: KGHSH, LQKENI. There are 16 residues in the CDR3. The J segment lost 8 bases and the V segment lost 1 base, leaving 6 bases of the junction unmatched. This CDR3 reads CASSPRNRGPDSPLHF. The CDR3 nucleotides read TGTGCCAGCTCACCACGGAACAGGGGGCCCGATTCACCCCTCCACTTT.

The chain is built from TRBV9 and TRBJ2-5; 7 nucleotides line up with TRBD1. Germline CDR1 and CDR2: SGDLS and YYNGEE. Trimming removed 0 bases from V and 3 bases from J; junction bases left unmatched: 5. This CDR3 region has 15 residues. This CDR3 reads CASSVGTGVKETQYF. The CDR3 DNA reads as TGTGCCAGCAGCGTAGGAACAGGGGTGAAAGAGACCCAGTACTTC. Drawing the rest from reference TRBV9 and TRBJ2-5, the complete variable domain is DSGVTQTPKHLITATGQRVTLRCSPRSGDLSVYWYQQSLDQGLQFLIQYYNGEERAKGNILERFSAQQFPDLHSELNLSSLELGDSALYFCASSVGTGVKETQYFGPGTRLLVL.

The V call is TRBV6-5, the J call TRBJ1-4; TRBD1 matches at 7 bases. The germline gives CDR1 MNHEY, CDR2 SVGAGI. The V and J ends lost 6 bases and 8 bases, in that order; junction bases with no gene match: 6. The CDR3 is 13 amino acids. CDR3 amino acids: CASRDRVREKLFF. DNA of the CDR3: TGTGCCAGCAGAGACAGGGTGCGGGAAAAACTGTTTTTT.

Note on this clone: Other DNA sequences from this sample encode an identical CDR3 as well. The rearrangement joins TRBV5-4 to TRBJ2-6; tentative D call: TRBD1 (5 bases). There are 16 residues in the CDR3. Germline V lookup: CDR1 SGHNT, CDR2 YYREEE (reference sequence). Between the trimmed V and J ends, which lost 0 bases and 0 bases, there was a span of 7 bases. CDR3 sequence: CASSLEGVSGANVLTF. DNA for the CDR3: TGTGCCAGCAGCTTGGAAGGGGTCTCTGGGGCCAACGTCCTGACTTTC.

CDR3 nucleotide sequence: TGTGCCAGCAGCCTTGGGCCTGCCCTGGAGCAGTACTTC. Its translation: CASSLGPALEQYF. The chain employs TRBV14 and TRBJ2-7, with D uncertain. Per the germline V gene, CDR1 is SGHDN and CDR2 is FVKESK. The germline V and J ends were trimmed by 4 bases and 7 bases, with 14 bases remaining between them. The CDR3 is 13 residues long.

This chain uses TRBV6-5 with TRBJ2-7; 9 bases fit TRBD1. V lost 6 bases to trimming and J lost 1 base; unmatched junction nucleotides: 7. Germline lookup yields CDR1 MNHEY and CDR2 SVGAGI. CDR3 length: 15 residues. CDR3 DNA: TGTGCCAGCAGGAATTCCGGGACAGGGTCCTACGAGCAGTACTTC. Translated: CASRNSGTGSYEQYF.

The chain links TRBV27 to TRBJ2-2; 10 nucleotides line up with TRBD1. V was pared by 2 bases and J by 1 base, with 7 bases of the junction left unmatched. Germline V gene lookup returns CDR1 MNHEY and CDR2 SMNVEV (reference sequence). The CDR3 has 18 amino acids. CDR3 loop: CASSLRRGTGVNTGELFF. In DNA, the CDR3 is TGTGCCAGCAGTTTAAGGCGCGGGACAGGGGTGAACACCGGGGAGCTGTTTTTT.

This clone was seen once. The rearrangement links TRBV19 to TRBJ1-5; D remains ambiguous. Germline V gene sequence: CDR1 LNHDA, CDR2 SQIVND (reference sequence). The V and J ends lost 7 bases and 7 bases respectively, with 29 bases between them. The CDR3 loop spans 18 amino acids. The CDR3 coding sequence is TGTGCCAGTACCGAAACGGCACGGCCACTTAAGGATCGCCAGCCCCAGCATTTT. Translated, it gives CASTETARPLKDRQPQHF.

Comments on this clone: Other DNA sequences within the sample encode an identical CDR3. V is TRBV5-1 and J is TRBJ2-2; possibly TRBD2 for D (6 bases). Trimming took off 4 bases at V and 2 bases at J, with 9 bases between the two ends. The germline V gene has CDR1 SGHRS and CDR2 YFSETQ. The CDR3 has 14 residues. The CDR3 loop is CASSRDSNTGELFF. As DNA, the CDR3 is TGCGCCAGCAGCAGGGACTCTAACACCGGGGAGCTGTTTTTT.

DNA for the CDR3: TGTGCCAGCTCACCAAATCCCGGGAGTAATGAGCAGTTCTTC. This codes for CASSPNPGSNEQFF. V usage is TRBV18 and J usage is TRBJ2-1; D is perhaps TRBD2 (6 bases). Germline values: CDR1 KGHSH, CDR2 LQKENI. CDR3 length: 14 amino acids. V lost 2 bases, J lost 7 bases, and 12 bases lay in between.

The rearrangement uses TRBV18 and TRBJ2-2; D is perhaps TRBD1 or TRBD2 (6 bases each). CDR1 and CDR2 (germline): KGHSH, LQKENI. Trimming cost V 3 bases and J 2 bases, with 13 bases left between them. This CDR3 region has 16 residues. The CDR3, as DNA: TGTGCCAGCTCACCCGGTTGGGGGGCCAACACCGGGGAGCTGTTTTTT. This gives the protein CASSPGWGANTGELFF.

This clone is a singleton in its sample. The rearrangement joins TRBV9 to TRBJ2-1; possible D gene TRBD2, 5 bases. V shed 5 bases and J shed 5 bases, with 17 bases lying between them. The CDR3 loop spans 15 amino acids. Germline V CDR1 and CDR2: SGDLS, YYNGEE. The CDR3 bases are TGTGCCAGCAGACTTAATTGGGGAGAGAACAATGAGCAGTTCTTC. Translating it yields CASRLNWGENNEQFF.